This passage covers 23 T cell receptor beta chains from one sample sequenced in a study of beta chain features in type 1 diabetes. Which antigens these TCRs recognize remains unknown. Study-level findings and limits: Researchers report that Type 1 diabetes patients had moderately but significantly shorter TCRB CDR3s across all four CD4+ subsets.

Reverse transcription of all isolated RNA meant that expressed TCRB transcripts were sequenced. Sequencing was performed with immunoSEQ multiplex PCR; in TCRdb, only in-frame clones are kept and a portion is missing. Among 300,000 to 400,000 clones listed, less than 15% were seen once. The sequenced sample consisted of naive CD4+ T cells from blood. The receptors come from a woman between 18 and 29 years old with type 1 diabetes.

This clone was counted a few times. The CDR3 DNA reads as TGCGCCAGCACCGACAGACCTAATGAAAAACTGTTTTTT. Translated, it gives CASTDRPNEKLFF. J is TRBJ1-4 and V is TRBV5-1; possible D gene TRBD1, 5 bases. The germline V and J ends were trimmed by 6 bases and 3 bases, with 9 bases remaining between them. Germline V gene data show CDR1 as SGHRS and CDR2 as YFSETQ. The CDR3 spans 13 residues.

This clone was seen only a few times. This rearrangement joins TRBV9 to TRBJ2-3; TRBD1 agrees at 12 bases. V lost 2 bases and J lost 4; bases outside the gene matches: 11. The CDR3 contains 18 residues. Germline CDR1 SGDLS, CDR2 YYNGEE. The CDR3 region has the DNA TGTGCCAGCAGCGTCCCGCACCGGGACAGGGGGCTGCCAGATACGCAGTATTTT. Translation gives CASSVPHRDRGLPDTQYF.

This chain joins TRBV18 and TRBJ2-5; D may be TRBD2 (6 bases). The V gene lost 5 bases and the J gene lost 1 base, with 11 bases spanning the gap. This CDR3 is built from 14 residues. Germline-derived CDR1 and CDR2 are KGHSH and LQKENI. The CDR3 here is CASSLTRTQETQYF. The DNA for the CDR3 is TGTGCCAGCTCATTGACTAGGACCCAAGAGACCCAGTACTTC.

The CDR3 loop reads CASSDRDRGLKLFF. Here the CDR3 DNA reads TGTGCCAGCAGCGACCGGGACAGGGGCTTAAAACTGTTTTTT. V is TRBV7-8 and J is TRBJ1-4; 10 nucleotides agree with TRBD1. This CDR3 contains 14 residues. Germline V CDR1 and CDR2: SGHVS, FQNEAQ. J gave up 10 bases and V 5 bases, and 7 bases lay outside the gene matches.

This clone was seen more than once but under ten times. J is TRBJ2-7 and V is TRBV27; no clear D gene. The CDR3 covers 14 residues. V shed 3 bases and J shed 6 bases, with 15 bases lying between them. Germline V gene data show CDR1 as MNHEY and CDR2 as SMNVEV (reference sequence). The CDR3 DNA reads as TGTGCCAGCAGTTTGTTCCCTCCTGGGCTCGAGCAGTACTTC. Translated: CASSLFPPGLEQYF.

The chain links TRBV5-4 to TRBJ2-5; the D gene is possibly TRBD2 (6 bases). Trimming pared 4 bases from V and 2 bases from J, leaving 15 bases between. This CDR3 is built from 15 residues. Per the germline V gene, CDR1 is SGHNT and CDR2 is YYREEE (reference sequence). CDR3 sequence reads: CASSDRGWVQETQYF. The CDR3 region has the DNA TGTGCCAGCAGCGACCGGGGGTGGGTGCAAGAGACCCAGTACTTC.

This clone was seen a handful of times. The same CDR3 can be traced to other DNA sequences in this sample. The V gene is TRBV2, the J gene TRBJ2-5, with a possible D match to TRBD2 (5 bases). From germline, CDR1 is SNHLY and CDR2 FYNNEI. V dropped 6 bases and J dropped 4 bases, with 6 bases sitting between them. The CDR3 covers 11 residues. The CDR3 bases are TGTGCCAGCAGAGGAGGAGAGACCCAGTACTTC. Translated, it gives CASRGGETQYF.

The genes are TRBV14 and TRBJ2-7; tentatively, D is TRBD2 (6 bases). CDR3 length: 16 amino acids. Germline-derived CDR1 and CDR2 are SGHDN and FVKESK. The V end was cut by 4 bases, the J end by 3 bases, with 19 bases between. The CDR3 reads CASSPGLLTRSYEQYV. CDR3 in DNA: TGTGCCAGCAGCCCGGGACTCCTCACAAGAAGCTACGAGCAGTACGTC.

The chain has TRBV30 and TRBJ2-5; a possible D gene is TRBD1 (6 bases). Germline V gives CDR1 GTSNPN, CDR2 SVGIG (reference sequence). This CDR3 is 14 amino acids long. V lost 0 bases, J lost 3 bases, and 11 bases lay in between. The CDR3 reads CAWSVGGVEETQYF. DNA for the CDR3: TGTGCCTGGAGTGTAGGGGGAGTAGAAGAGACCCAGTACTTC.

This clone turned up a few times. This CDR3 is CASSYLETQYF. CDR3 in DNA: TGTGCCAGCAGCTATCTAGAGACCCAGTACTTC. This chain connects TRBV11-3 to TRBJ2-5; D not certain. This CDR3 is built from 11 residues. The V and J ends lost 4 bases and 4 bases respectively, with 4 bases between them. Germline V gene lookup returns CDR1 SGHNT and CDR2 YENEEA.

This clone was detected a few times. The DNA is omitted, as the CDR3 cannot be located on it reliably, and the CDR3 follows TCRdb's listing. The rearrangement links TRBV5-1 to TRBJ2-5; the DNA was not compared with TRBD2, the D call given in the table. Per the germline V gene, CDR1 is SGHRS and CDR2 is YFSETQ. The CDR3 contains 16 residues when both ends are counted. The CDR3: CASSFGEGGFGETQYF.

There are a few counts of this clone. The J gene is TRBJ1-4, the V gene TRBV29-1, with D possibly TRBD1 on 5 matching bases. V lost 5 bases to trimming and J lost 5 bases, with 12 bases between them. CDR1 SQVTM and CDR2 ANQGSEA come from the germline V gene. The CDR3 spans 13 residues. CDR3 sequence: CSVLWGGNEKLFF. The CDR3 nucleotides read TGCAGCGTTTTGTGGGGGGGGAATGAAAAACTGTTTTTT.

The chain recombines TRBV5-4 with TRBJ2-6; D gene ambiguous. This CDR3 is 13 amino acids long. Germline V gene sequence: CDR1 SGHNT, CDR2 YYREEE (reference sequence). Trimming took 4 bases from V and 4 from J, leaving 6 bases between them. The CDR3 sequence: CASSIPGANVLTF. The CDR3 bases are TGTGCCAGCAGCATTCCGGGGGCCAACGTCCTGACTTTC.

This clone turned up a few times. The V gene is TRBV11-2, the J gene TRBJ2-7, with 8 bases identical to TRBD1. This CDR3 has 13 amino acids. J gave up 4 bases and V 4 bases, and 3 bases lay outside the gene matches. Per the germline V gene, CDR1 is SGHAT and CDR2 is FQNNGV. The chain's CDR3 is CASSSRDRYEQYF. The DNA of the CDR3 is TGTGCCAGCAGCTCCCGGGACAGGTACGAGCAGTACTTC.

This clone appeared a few times. This chain links TRBV2 with TRBJ1-5; possibly TRBD1 for D (6 bases). The germline V gene encodes CDR1 SNHLY and CDR2 FYNNEI. This CDR3 spans 13 amino acids. Deletions cut 5 bases from V and 5 bases from J, with 10 bases between. The CDR3 reads CASSTRQDQPQHF. Here the CDR3 DNA reads TGTGCCAGCAGTACCCGACAGGATCAGCCCCAGCATTTT.

This clone has only a few counts. The chain couples TRBV6-5 to TRBJ1-4; maybe TRBD1 (5 bases). Germline V gene data show CDR1 as MNHEY and CDR2 as SVGAGI. The CDR3 is made up of 14 amino acids. The V end was cut by 6 bases, the J end by 5 bases, with 13 bases between. The CDR3 here is CASSETVGNEKLFF. As DNA, the CDR3 is TGTGCCAGCAGCGAGACAGTGGGGAATGAAAAACTGTTTTTT.

The V and J genes are TRBV2 and TRBJ1-1, with D uncertain. The CDR3 covers 11 residues. V shed 8 bases and J shed 5 bases, with 9 bases lying between them. Germline values: CDR1 SNHLY, CDR2 FYNNEI. The CDR3 DNA reads TGTGCCAGCGGTCGGGAGACTGAAGCTTTCTTT. Residues: CASGRETEAFF.

The CDR3 nucleotides read TGTGCCAGCAGCCCCACGGGACAGTTTAATGAAAAACTGTTTTTT. As protein: CASSPTGQFNEKLFF. The chain has TRBV7-8 and TRBJ1-4; 7 positions match TRBD1. The germline gives CDR1 SGHVS, CDR2 FQNEAQ. This CDR3 contains 15 residues. With 5 bases clipped from V and 4 bases from J, the junction kept 7 bases outside the gene matches.

The genes are TRBV18 and TRBJ2-7; TRBD2 matches at 7 bases. The CDR3 is 14 residues long. Germline V gives CDR1 KGHSH, CDR2 LQKENI. Germline trimming cut 2 bases from V and 5 bases from J; bases unmatched to any gene: 6. The CDR3 is CASSPAGDYHEQYV. The CDR3 nucleotides are TGTGCCAGCTCACCAGCGGGAGATTACCACGAGCAGTACGTC.

There are a few counts of this clone. The rearrangement uses TRBV5-1 and TRBJ2-1; 11 bases agree with TRBD2. J gave up 11 bases and V 2 bases, and 12 bases lay outside the gene matches. Germline CDR1 is SGHRS and CDR2 is YFSETQ. The CDR3 is 16 residues long. The CDR3 nucleotides read TGCGCCAGCAGCTTCAGGGGGACTAGCGGAGCTACACAGCAGTTCTTC. It codes for CASSFRGTSGATQQFF.

This clone has just a few counts. CDR3 nucleotide sequence: TGTGCCAGCAGTTTACATTTAGCGGGAGGGTACACAGATACGCAGTATTTT. Protein product: CASSLHLAGGYTDTQYF. This chain joins TRBV28 and TRBJ2-3, with 11 bases that match TRBD2. CDR3 size: 17 residues. Trimming took 2 bases from V and 2 from J; bases not matched to a gene: 6. Germline CDR1 and CDR2: MDHEN and SYDVKM.

Only a few counts were recorded for this clone. The chain is built from TRBV5-1 and TRBJ2-6; 7 positions match TRBD1. The CDR3 sequence is 16 residues long. Germline lookup yields CDR1 SGHRS and CDR2 YFSETQ. V lost 4 bases to trimming and J lost 4 bases; unmatched junction nucleotides: 8. For the CDR3, the DNA is TGCGCCAGCAGCCCGACAGGGTTGTCCGGGGCCAACGTCCTGACTTTC. It translates to CASSPTGLSGANVLTF.

The chain couples TRBV19 to TRBJ1-2; no reliable D call. The CDR3 sequence is 14 residues long. V lost 7 bases to trimming and J lost 5 bases, with 17 bases between them. Germline loops: CDR1 LNHDA, CDR2 SQIVND (reference sequence). CDR3 loop: CASKETSQLYGYTF. The CDR3 DNA reads as TGTGCCAGTAAGGAGACCTCTCAGCTTTATGGCTACACCTTC.